Shown below are 29 T cell receptor beta chains from a single sample sequenced in a study of read filtering for tumor transcriptome and immune sequencing. Molecular barcoded adaptors covering alpha/delta and beta/gamma chains were used on approximately 440 ng RNA. In TCRdb, the reads were re-called with MiXCR into one record per CDR3 protein. The sample includes about 14,000 distinct CDR3 sequences, 20% of them seen just once. Sequenced input: a population of CD138-negative cells sorted from bone marrow. These receptor sequences come from a donor aged 40 or older with multiple myeloma.

This clonotype was seen ten or more times. The rearrangement joins TRBV10-2 to TRBJ2-1, with 11 bases fitting TRBD2. This CDR3 contains 15 residues. J was trimmed by 7 bases and V by 3 bases; bases with no gene match: 5. Germline V gene lookup returns CDR1 WSHSY and CDR2 SAAADI. In nucleotides, the CDR3 is TGCGCCAGCAGTGACACGGGACTAGCGGAAAATGAGCAGTTCTTC. Residues: CASSDTGLAENEQFF.

This clonotype was observed many times. The V and J genes are TRBV4-2 and TRBJ2-1, with 15 bases lining up with TRBD2. J lost 4 bases, V lost 4 bases, and 5 bases had no gene match. The germline CDR1 and CDR2 sequences are LGHNA and YNFKEQ. This CDR3 is built from 17 residues. CDR3 DNA: TGTGCCAGCAGCCCTTCCGGACTAGCGGGGGGGTACAATGAGCAGTTCTTC. This translates into CASSPSGLAGGYNEQFF.

This clonotype was seen repeatedly, ten times or more. V is TRBV5-1 and J is TRBJ2-7, with 9 bases lining up with TRBD1. This CDR3 spans 18 amino acids. Germline loops: CDR1 SGHRS, CDR2 YFSETQ. V shed 7 bases and J 0 bases; nucleotides not matched to a gene: 17. The chain's CDR3 is CASRTRGQGPFSSYEQYF. In nucleotides, the CDR3 is TGCGCCAGCCGAACCCGAGGACAGGGGCCCTTTTCCTCCTACGAGCAGTACTTC.

In this sample, this clonotype turned up a few times. This may come from a read error, since a much larger clone is one base off. The rearrangement joins TRBV5-4 to TRBJ2-7; D is ambiguous. V was cut by 10 bases and J by 0 bases, with 11 bases left in between. The CDR3 consists of 12 residues. The germline V gene has CDR1 SGHNT and CDR2 YYREEE (reference sequence). This CDR3 reads CAGRGNSYEQYF. The CDR3 nucleotides are TGTGCCGGCCGTGGGAACTCCTACGAGCAGTACTTC.

This clonotype has ten or more counts. The rearrangement joins TRBV4-3 to TRBJ2-2; D may be TRBD2 (5 bases). V was shortened by 3 bases and J by 3 bases, with 17 bases between the two germline ends. Germline values: CDR1 LGHNA, CDR2 YSLEER. This CDR3 comprises 17 residues. The CDR3 DNA follows: TGCGCCAGCAGCCAGGGTACTGGTGGCGGGTACACCGGGGAGCTGTTTTTT. Residues: CASSQGTGGGYTGELFF.

This clonotype was counted many times. This chain connects TRBV7-3 to TRBJ2-1, with unresolved D. Germline CDR1 and CDR2: SGHTA and FQGTGA. V was cut by 6 bases and J by 2 bases, with 11 bases left in between. The CDR3 sequence is 14 residues long. The CDR3 protein is CASSRHGAYNEQFF. The CDR3 nucleotides read TGTGCCAGCAGTAGACATGGCGCCTACAATGAGCAGTTCTTC.

A remark on this clonotype: This may be a read error: a much more frequent sequence differs by one nucleotide. The chain has TRBV4-1 and TRBJ2-5, with D maybe TRBD1 (5 bases). The CDR3 extends over 16 amino acids. CDR1 is MGHRA, CDR2 YSYEKL, per germline. The CDR3 here is CASSQAPTGYQETQSF. CDR3 bases: TGCGCCAGCAGCCAAGCTCCTACAGGCTACCAAGAGACCCAGTCCTTC.

This clonotype was counted at least ten times. The chain has TRBV7-8 and TRBJ2-5; tentative D call: TRBD2 (5 bases). This CDR3 has 15 residues. Deletions cut 0 bases from V and 4 bases from J, with 12 bases between. Germline CDR1 reads SGHVS; CDR2 reads FQNEAQ. DNA of the CDR3: TGTGCCAGCAGCTTAGCATTCCTAGCCCGAGAGACCCAGTACTTC. Translation gives CASSLAFLARETQYF.

This clonotype was found many times. J is TRBJ2-1 and V is TRBV12-3 or TRBV12-4; 14 bases are a match to TRBD2. The trim removed 5 bases at V and 9 bases at J, leaving 6 bases unmatched. This CDR3 has 15 amino acids. CDR3: CASSKGLAGASEQFF. The CDR3 region has the DNA TGTGCCAGCAGTAAGGGACTAGCGGGAGCATCTGAGCAGTTCTTC.

In this sample, this clonotype turned up many times. The chain joins TRBV20-1 to TRBJ2-1; no firm D call. Trimming removed 0 bases at V and 2 bases at J, with 14 bases between. The germline V gene has CDR1 DFQATT and CDR2 SNEGSKA (reference sequence). The CDR3 loop spans 16 amino acids. The CDR3 bases are TGCAGTGCTAGAGATCTACAGATAGTCCCCTACAATGAGCAGTTCTTC. As protein: CSARDLQIVPYNEQFF.

The sample holds a few counts of this clonotype. The chain couples TRBV6-1 to TRBJ1-2, with 9 bases identical to TRBD1. CDR1 and CDR2 from the germline V gene are MNHNS and SASEGT. The CDR3 sequence is 12 residues long. J lost 8 bases, V lost 11 bases, and 9 bases had no gene match. The CDR3 region is CAPHHRGHGYTF. CDR3 coding DNA: TGTGCCCCACACCACAGGGGGCACGGCTACACCTTC.

This sequence joins TRBV5-4 and TRBJ2-5; TRBD2 agrees at 9 bases. V gave up 3 bases and J gave up 5 bases; unmatched junction bases: 2. The CDR3 is made up of 13 amino acids. Germline V gene sequence: CDR1 SGHNT, CDR2 YYREEE (reference sequence). This CDR3 is CASSWTSEETQYF. The CDR3 nucleotides are TGTGCCAGCAGCTGGACTAGCGAGGAGACCCAGTACTTC.

This clonotype appeared many times. V usage is TRBV5-1 and J usage is TRBJ1-2; 7 bases line up with TRBD1. Germline V lookup: CDR1 SGHRS, CDR2 YFSETQ. The CDR3 contains 13 residues. With 6 bases clipped from V and 6 bases from J, the junction kept 8 bases outside the gene matches. DNA of the CDR3: TGCGCCAGCAAGACAGGGTCAATAGATGGCTACACCTTC. It is translated as CASKTGSIDGYTF.

For this clonotype: A read error is likely, as this CDR3 ends without the conserved phenylalanine or tryptophan. The DNA is left out, because the CDR3 cannot be placed on it with certainty; the CDR3 is given as TCRdb lists it. The genes are TRBV4-2 and TRBJ2-7. Per the germline V gene, CDR1 is LGHNA and CDR2 is YNFKEQ. The CDR3 spans 12 amino acids, including both terminal residues. This chain's CDR3 is CASSQDTNERYL.

This clonotype showed up many times. The J gene is TRBJ2-5, the V gene TRBV11-3, with TRBD2 identical over 8 bases. The trim removed 1 base at V and 5 bases at J, leaving 6 bases unmatched. Germline V gene sequence: CDR1 SGHNT, CDR2 YENEEA. CDR3 length: 15 amino acids. CDR3 residues: CASSLASGSGETQYF. CDR3 bases: TGTGCCAGCAGCTTAGCAAGCGGGAGCGGGGAGACCCAGTACTTC. Full variable domain (missing parts from reference TRBV11-3 and TRBJ2-5): EAGVVQSPRYKIIEKKQPVAFWCNPISGHNTLYWYLQNLGQGPELLIRYENEEAVDDSQLPKDRFSAERLKGVDSTLKIQPAELGDSAVYLCASSLASGSGETQYFGPGTRLLVL.

Turning to this clonotype: A much larger clonotype is one base distant, so this may be a read error. The genes are TRBV11-2 and TRBJ2-7; TRBD1 aligns across 9 bases. Germline trimming cut 7 bases from V and 1 base from J; bases unmatched to any gene: 8. This CDR3 region has 15 residues. Germline CDR1 is SGHAT and CDR2 is FQNNGV. CDR3 residues: CASNFPGTGSYEQYF. The CDR3 nucleotides read TGTGCCAGCAACTTCCCCGGGACAGGGTCCTACGAGCAGTACTTC.

J is TRBJ2-2 and V is TRBV6-1; 9 positions match TRBD1. Germline loops: CDR1 MNHNS, CDR2 SASEGT. The CDR3 covers 17 residues. V lost 4 bases, J lost 3 bases, and 9 bases stayed unmatched. The CDR3 DNA follows: TGTGCCAGCAGTGGGACAACAGGGGGCTCGTACACCGGGGAGCTGTTTTTT. Its translation: CASSGTTGGSYTGELFF.

There are many counts of this clonotype. The V call is TRBV7-9, the J call TRBJ2-3; no reliable D call. Germline CDR1 reads SEHNR; CDR2 reads FQNEAQ (reference sequence). This CDR3 comprises 13 residues. V was trimmed by 5 bases and J by 7 bases, leaving 13 bases between them. The CDR3 is CASSIEMGYTQYF. Here the CDR3 DNA reads TGTGCCAGCAGCATAGAGATGGGTTATACGCAGTATTTT.

This clonotype was seen more than once but under ten times. V usage is TRBV2 and J usage is TRBJ1-2; no clear D gene. V shed 4 bases and J shed 0 bases, with 9 bases lying between them. Per the germline V gene, CDR1 is SNHLY and CDR2 is FYNNEI. The CDR3 spans 14 residues. In DNA form, the CDR3 reads TGTGCCAGCAGTGTGTCGGGAGCTAACTATGGCTACACCTTC. As protein: CASSVSGANYGYTF.

In its sample, this clonotype was seen once. The chain recombines TRBV7-6 with TRBJ1-5; no firm D call. The V gene's germline CDR1 is SGHVS and CDR2 FNYEAQ. The CDR3 is 13 residues long. V was trimmed by 0 bases and J by 1 base, leaving 1 base between them. DNA of the CDR3: TGTGCCAGCAGCTTAGCAAGCAATCAGCCCCAGCATTTT. Residues: CASSLASNQPQHF. The whole variable domain, filled in from reference TRBV7-6 and TRBJ1-5, reads GAGVSQSPRYKVTKRGQDVALRCDPISGHVSLYWYRQALGQGPEFLTYFNYEAQQDKSGLPNDRFSAERPEGSISTLTIQRTEQRDSAMYRCASSLASNQPQHFGDGTRLSIL.

The chain joins TRBV9 to TRBJ1-1; D remains ambiguous. Trimming left V 3 bases short and J 2 bases short, with 5 bases between. The CDR3 contains 12 residues. Germline V gene lookup returns CDR1 SGDLS and CDR2 YYNGEE. The CDR3 coding sequence is TGTGCCAGCAGCGCGTCCAACACTGAAGCTTTCTTT. Translation gives CASSASNTEAFF.

This clonotype came up many times. The genes are TRBV29-1 and TRBJ1-1; 8 positions match TRBD1. Germline V gene lookup returns CDR1 SQVTM and CDR2 ANQGSEA. This CDR3 contains 14 residues. Trimming removed 6 bases from V and 2 bases from J; junction bases left unmatched: 8. As DNA, the CDR3 is TGCAGCGTCCTAGGACAGGGTTCCAACACTGAAGCTTTCTTT. Translation: CSVLGQGSNTEAFF.

In its sample, this clonotype was seen a few times. This rearrangement joins TRBV28 to TRBJ2-3; D call uncertain. The ends were cut back, 2 bases at V and 2 bases at J, with 11 bases in the middle. The CDR3 contains 15 residues. Germline V gene lookup returns CDR1 MDHEN and CDR2 SYDVKM. CDR3 in amino acids: CASSLQVSNTDTQYF. In nucleotides, the CDR3 is TGTGCCAGCAGTTTACAGGTCTCTAACACAGATACGCAGTATTTT. Looking up the rest from reference TRBV28 and TRBJ2-3 gives the full variable domain: DVKVTQSSRYLVKRTGEKVFLECVQDMDHENMFWYRQDPGLGLRLIYFSYDVKMKEKGDIPEGYSVSREKKERFSLILESASTNQTSMYLCASSLQVSNTDTQYFGPGTRLTVL.

This clonotype was counted many times. The chain recombines TRBV29-1 with TRBJ2-7, with TRBD1 matching over 7 bases. V was pared by 6 bases and J by 6 bases, with 11 bases of the junction left unmatched. The CDR3 contains 13 residues. Germline assignment: CDR1 SQVTM and CDR2 ANQGSEA. This CDR3 reads CSVVAGGPGEQYF. DNA of the CDR3: TGCAGCGTCGTGGCAGGGGGACCTGGCGAGCAGTACTTC.

The V call is TRBV5-1, the J call TRBJ1-1; D is uncertain. Germline CDR1 and CDR2: SGHRS and YFSETQ. The CDR3 contains 13 residues. Trimming stripped 4 bases from V and 10 bases from J, with 17 bases between. CDR3 region: CASSPEVAARAFF. The CDR3 DNA reads as TGCGCCAGCAGCCCAGAGGTGGCCGCTAGAGCTTTCTTT.

This clonotype was observed many times. This chain links TRBV29-1 with TRBJ1-1, with D unclear. V gave up 4 bases and J gave up 1 base, with 4 bases separating them. Germline V gives CDR1 SQVTM, CDR2 ANQGSEA. The CDR3 is made up of 11 amino acids. The CDR3 loop is CSVVQNTEAFF. Here the CDR3 DNA reads TGCAGCGTTGTACAGAACACTGAAGCTTTCTTT.

The CDR3 DNA follows: TGTGCCAGCAGTGGGACTAGCGGGAGTCCCGTGCAGTTCTTC. Protein product: CASSGTSGSPVQFF. The chain employs TRBV6-1 and TRBJ2-1, with TRBD2 matching over 13 bases. The length of the CDR3 is 14 residues. The V and J ends lost 4 bases and 12 bases, in that order; junction bases with no gene match: 6. Per germline, CDR1 MNHNS and CDR2 SASEGT.

This clonotype was seen a handful of times. The V call is TRBV6-5, the J call TRBJ2-7; the D is unclear. Germline V gene lookup returns CDR1 MNHEY and CDR2 SVGAGI. The length of the CDR3 is 12 residues. Trimming left V 6 bases short and J 6 bases short, with 12 bases between. The CDR3, as DNA: TGTGCCAGCAGCGGGCCAACGAGCGAGCAGTACTTC. Translation: CASSGPTSEQYF.

This clonotype was detected ten times or more. The chain combines TRBV4-3 with TRBJ2-1; no firm D call. CDR3 length equals 13 residues. Germline values: CDR1 LGHNA, CDR2 YSLEER. V was pared by 0 bases and J by 12 bases, with 12 bases between. CDR3: CASSQDLSQRQFF. The CDR3 DNA follows: TGCGCCAGCAGCCAAGATTTGAGTCAGCGGCAGTTCTTC.